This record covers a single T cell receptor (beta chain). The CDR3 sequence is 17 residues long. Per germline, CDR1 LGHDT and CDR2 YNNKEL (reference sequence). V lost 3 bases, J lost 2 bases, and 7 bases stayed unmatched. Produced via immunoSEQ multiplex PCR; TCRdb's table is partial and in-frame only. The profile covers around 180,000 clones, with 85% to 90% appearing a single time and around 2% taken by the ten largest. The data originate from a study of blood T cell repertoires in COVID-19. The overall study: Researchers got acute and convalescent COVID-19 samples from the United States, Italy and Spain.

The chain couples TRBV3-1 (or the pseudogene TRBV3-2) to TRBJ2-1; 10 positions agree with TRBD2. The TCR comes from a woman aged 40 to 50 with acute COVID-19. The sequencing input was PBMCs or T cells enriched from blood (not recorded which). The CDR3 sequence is CASSQPSGGAAYNEQFF. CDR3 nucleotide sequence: TGTGCCAGCAGCCAGCCAAGCGGGGGGGCCGCCTACAATGAGCAGTTCTTC.